This TCR beta chain was documented in a study of CD8 T cells in Susac syndrome. The RNA input was roughly 0.45 to 1 ug, and it was reverse transcribed with random hexamers. TCRdb re-analysed the immunoSEQ multiplex PCR reads in MiXCR, keeping a single row per CDR3 protein. The data contain approximately 270,000 distinct CDR3 sequences, just under 95% of them singletons. This clonotype has only one observation. The germline gives CDR1 GTSNPN, CDR2 SVGIG (reference sequence). CDR3 length: 14 amino acids. V shed 3 bases, J shed 2 bases, and the junction held 7 bases outside the gene matches. Sequenced input: CD4+ T cells from PBMCs. The chain carries TRBV30 and TRBJ2-7; 7 bases line up with TRBD1. The receptor was derived from a human donor with multiple sclerosis. As DNA, the CDR3 is TGTGCCTGGAGCCGGGACAGCTTGGCCTACGAGCAGTACTTC. Amino acids: CAWSRDSLAYEQYF.